What follows describes a single T cell receptor (beta chain). This entry belongs to a study of blood T cell repertoires in COVID-19. Across the study: Sites across the United States, Italy and Spain contributed samples from acute and convalescent COVID-19. PBMCs, B-cell-depleted T cells, or T cells were the source of the cDNA or gDNA that made up the material.

Per the authors' pipeline: Estimation of nucleated cell counts was performed using reference gene primer amplification. The repertoire was sequenced with immunoSEQ multiplex PCR; TCRdb's copy has only in-frame clones and lacks some. V and J calls and clone size follow that table, whereas D and trimming were derived from the DNA. In the table there are tens of thousands of clones, roughly 80% of which are singletons. This clonotype was sampled from a human donor in a cohort sampled during active COVID-19. The sequenced sample consisted of peripheral blood.

CDR3 region: CASRFRRTARATEAFF. In DNA, the CDR3 is TGTGCCAGTAGATTTCGGAGGACAGCGAGGGCGACTGAAGCTTTCTTT. The chain uses TRBV28 and TRBJ1-1, with D perhaps TRBD1 (6 bases). This CDR3 has 16 residues. With 9 bases removed from V and 5 bases from J, the gap between germline ends came to 25 bases. CDR1 and CDR2 from the germline V gene are MDHEN and SYDVKM.